The T cell receptor (beta chain) described here comes from a study of CD4 T cells in relation to SARS-CoV-2 and coronaviruses. The wider study: The HLA restriction of the shared crossreactive spike epitopes was mapped. The study's findings and limits: Compared with monoreactive clones, crossreactive clones showed significantly weaker SARS-CoV-2 expansion. This crossreactivity analysis covered spike protein alone, no other viral proteins.

Naive and memory CD4+ T cell DNA was deep-sequenced without culture. TCRdb's copy holds only in-frame clones and misses some; the assay was immunoSEQ multiplex PCR. The data hold about 68,000 clones, with over 90% observed a single time. On this clone itself: Its cognate antigen is unknown.

Germline assignment: CDR1 LNHDA and CDR2 SQIVND (reference sequence). Losses at the gene ends were 8 bases for V and 4 bases for J; bases not matched to a gene: 7. This CDR3 is built from 15 residues. Before the COVID-19 pandemic, during about 2011-2019, CD4+ T cells were taken from unexposed donors. V gene TRBV19 combines with J gene TRBJ2-2; 10 bases fit TRBD1. The sample was naive CD4+ T cells from PBMCs. Specified subset: naive CD4+ T cells isolated by negative enrichment. The receptor was derived from a human donor in good health. The CDR3 is CASSRDRGPTGELFF. The CDR3 region has the DNA TGTGCCAGTTCCCGGGACAGGGGCCCCACCGGGGAGCTGTTTTTT.